A selection of T cell receptor beta chains follows, all from one sample in a study of yellow fever vaccine responses in identical twins. TCRdb used MiXCR to reprocess the RT-PCR reads, holding one entry per CDR3 protein. The repertoire holds more than 30,000 distinct CDR3 sequences, with 50% to 65% as singletons. Sequenced here: T cells from blood (PBMCs), unsorted or a sorted subset (not recorded which), sampled before or after yellow fever vaccination (not recorded which). The receptor source for this set is a young woman who received the yellow fever vaccine. Each CDR3 is given without its conserved first and last residue. Fields, in order: CDR3 protein, J gene, V gene.

cdr3_aa: ASSQRGATNEKLF
j_call: TRBJ1-4
v_call: TRBV4-2

cdr3_aa: ASTKTGGGYGYT
j_call: TRBJ1-2
v_call: TRBV11-1

cdr3_aa: SGVQETQY
j_call: TRBJ2-5
v_call: TRBV20-1

cdr3_aa: AIPGTQY
j_call: TRBJ2-5
v_call: TRBV4-1

cdr3_aa: SARDPQDYGYT
j_call: TRBJ1-2
v_call: TRBV20-1

cdr3_aa: SVEDRQGTRSGANVLT
j_call: TRBJ2-6
v_call: TRBV29-1

cdr3_aa: ATSGTGIPYNEQF
j_call: TRBJ2-1
v_call: TRBV24-1

cdr3_aa: SVEVDNLAYEQY
j_call: TRBJ2-7
v_call: TRBV29-1

cdr3_aa: SVAFGFQETQY
j_call: TRBJ2-5
v_call: TRBV29-1

cdr3_aa: ASSLRLAGNEQF
j_call: TRBJ2-1
v_call: TRBV5-5

cdr3_aa: ASSLEAGGYGYNEQF
j_call: TRBJ2-1
v_call: TRBV11-3

cdr3_aa: ASSLGHSQETQY
j_call: TRBJ2-5
v_call: TRBV28

cdr3_aa: ASSPGTASNQPQH
j_call: TRBJ1-5
v_call: TRBV18

cdr3_aa: ASSDDVQMMNTEAF
j_call: TRBJ1-1
v_call: TRBV2

cdr3_aa: ASSLFETGETAF
j_call: TRBJ1-1
v_call: TRBV28

cdr3_aa: ASSQGGGRDEQF
j_call: TRBJ2-1
v_call: TRBV4-1

cdr3_aa: ASSLEGLGGRTEAF
j_call: TRBJ1-1
v_call: TRBV12-3/TRBV12-4

cdr3_aa: ASSLAFEETQY
j_call: TRBJ2-5
v_call: TRBV7-9

cdr3_aa: ASSAAGTGVTNIQY
j_call: TRBJ2-4
v_call: TRBV18

cdr3_aa: ASTDTQY
j_call: TRBJ2-3
v_call: TRBV5-1

cdr3_aa: ASSLALAGNNSPLH
j_call: TRBJ1-6
v_call: TRBV7-2

cdr3_aa: ASSSSGQSVTDTQY
j_call: TRBJ2-3
v_call: TRBV7-9

cdr3_aa: ASPRGGELF
j_call: TRBJ2-2
v_call: TRBV7-8

cdr3_aa: SVDRHTDTQY
j_call: TRBJ2-3
v_call: TRBV29-1

cdr3_aa: ASSLAGGKYNEQF
j_call: TRBJ2-1
v_call: TRBV5-1

cdr3_aa: ASSEMPSGYNEQF
j_call: TRBJ2-1
v_call: TRBV2

cdr3_aa: ASSQSWTRGRTDTQY
j_call: TRBJ2-3
v_call: TRBV23-1

cdr3_aa: ASSIYAGNYGYT
j_call: TRBJ1-2
v_call: TRBV19

cdr3_aa: ASSLVGLAGVGEQF
j_call: TRBJ2-1
v_call: TRBV11-3

cdr3_aa: SARPGTGGPYEQY
j_call: TRBJ2-7
v_call: TRBV20-1

cdr3_aa: ASSQPATLRSEQY
j_call: TRBJ2-7
v_call: TRBV4-1

cdr3_aa: ASNPRDSGSNEQF
j_call: TRBJ2-1
v_call: TRBV12-3/TRBV12-4

cdr3_aa: ASSAPGTAYNEQF
j_call: TRBJ2-1
v_call: TRBV6-1

cdr3_aa: ASSARTGLSTDTQY
j_call: TRBJ2-3
v_call: TRBV18

cdr3_aa: ASSPRSAGGRETQY
j_call: TRBJ2-5
v_call: TRBV4-2

cdr3_aa: ATSLFPGSEQY
j_call: TRBJ2-7
v_call: TRBV24-1